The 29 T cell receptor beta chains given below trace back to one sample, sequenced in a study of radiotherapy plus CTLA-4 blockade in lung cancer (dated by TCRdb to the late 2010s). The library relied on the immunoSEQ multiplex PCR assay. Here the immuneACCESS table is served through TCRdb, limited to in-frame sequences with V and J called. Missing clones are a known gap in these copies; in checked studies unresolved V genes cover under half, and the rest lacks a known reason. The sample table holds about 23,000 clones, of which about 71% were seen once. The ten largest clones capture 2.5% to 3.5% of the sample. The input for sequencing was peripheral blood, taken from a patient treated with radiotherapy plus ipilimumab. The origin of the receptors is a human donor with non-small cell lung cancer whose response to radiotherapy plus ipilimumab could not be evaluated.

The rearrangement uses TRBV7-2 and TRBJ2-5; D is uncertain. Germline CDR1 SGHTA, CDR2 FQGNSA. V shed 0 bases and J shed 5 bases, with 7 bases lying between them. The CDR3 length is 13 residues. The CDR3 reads CASSLAARETQYF. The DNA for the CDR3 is TGTGCCAGCAGCTTAGCAGCCAGGGAGACCCAGTACTTC.

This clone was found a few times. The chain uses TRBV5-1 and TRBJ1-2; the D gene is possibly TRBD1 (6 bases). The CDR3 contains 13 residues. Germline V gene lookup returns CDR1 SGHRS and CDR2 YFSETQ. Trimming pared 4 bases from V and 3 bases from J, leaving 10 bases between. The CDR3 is CASSEQGDYGYTF. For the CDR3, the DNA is TGCGCCAGCAGCGAACAGGGTGACTATGGCTACACCTTC.

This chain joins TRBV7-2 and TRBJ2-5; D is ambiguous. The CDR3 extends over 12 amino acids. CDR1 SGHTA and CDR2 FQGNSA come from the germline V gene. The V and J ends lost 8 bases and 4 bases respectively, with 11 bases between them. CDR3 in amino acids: CASGGLGETQYF. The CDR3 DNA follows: TGTGCCAGCGGCGGATTAGGAGAGACCCAGTACTTC.

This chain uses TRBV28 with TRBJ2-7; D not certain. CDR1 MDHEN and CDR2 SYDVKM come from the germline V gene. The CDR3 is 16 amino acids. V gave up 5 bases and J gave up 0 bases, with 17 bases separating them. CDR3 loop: CASSRIRLVRSYEQYF. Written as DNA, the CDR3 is TGTGCCAGCAGTCGGATTCGACTTGTTCGCTCCTACGAGCAGTACTTC.

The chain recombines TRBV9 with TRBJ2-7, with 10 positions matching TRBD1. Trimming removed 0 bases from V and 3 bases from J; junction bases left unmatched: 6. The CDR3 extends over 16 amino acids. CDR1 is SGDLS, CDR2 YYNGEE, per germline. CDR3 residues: CASSVGPWTGGYEQYF. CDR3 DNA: TGTGCCAGCAGCGTAGGTCCATGGACAGGGGGCTACGAGCAGTACTTC. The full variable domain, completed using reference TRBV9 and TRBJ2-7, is DSGVTQTPKHLITATGQRVTLRCSPRSGDLSVYWYQQSLDQGLQFLIQYYNGEERAKGNILERFSAQQFPDLHSELNLSSLELGDSALYFCASSVGPWTGGYEQYFGPGTRLTVT.

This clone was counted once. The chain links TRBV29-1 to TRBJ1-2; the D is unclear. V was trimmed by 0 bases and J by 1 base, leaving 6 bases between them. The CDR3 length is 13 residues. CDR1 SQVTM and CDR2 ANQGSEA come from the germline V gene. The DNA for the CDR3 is TGCAGCGTTGAAGAGGAGATTAACTATGGCTACACCTTC. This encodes CSVEEEINYGYTF. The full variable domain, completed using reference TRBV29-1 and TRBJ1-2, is SAVISQKPSRDICQRGTSLTIQCQVDSQVTMMFWYRQQPGQSLTLIATANQGSEATYESGFVIDKFPISRPNLTFSTLTVSNMSPEDSSIYLCSVEEEINYGYTFGSGTRLTVV.

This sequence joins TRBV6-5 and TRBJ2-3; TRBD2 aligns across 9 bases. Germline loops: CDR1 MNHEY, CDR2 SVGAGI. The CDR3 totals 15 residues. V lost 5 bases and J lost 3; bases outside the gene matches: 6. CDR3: CASSHLAGRTDTQYF. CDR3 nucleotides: TGTGCCAGCAGTCACCTAGCGGGAAGAACAGATACGCAGTATTTT.

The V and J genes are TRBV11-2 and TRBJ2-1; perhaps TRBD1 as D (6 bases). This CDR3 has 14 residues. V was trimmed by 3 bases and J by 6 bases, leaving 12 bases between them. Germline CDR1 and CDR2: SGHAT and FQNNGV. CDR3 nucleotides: TGTGCCAGCAGCTTCCAGGGGTTTGGCAATGAGCAGTTCTTC. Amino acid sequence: CASSFQGFGNEQFF.

The CDR3 spells CASSSAASGSTDTQYF. CDR3 sequence (DNA): TGTGCCAGCAGTTCTGCTGCTAGCGGCAGCACAGATACGCAGTATTTT. V gene TRBV5-4 combines with J gene TRBJ2-3; 7 bases fit TRBD2. The CDR3 totals 16 residues. Trimming took 5 bases from V and 0 from J; bases not matched to a gene: 9. Germline assignment: CDR1 SGHNT and CDR2 YYREEE (reference sequence).

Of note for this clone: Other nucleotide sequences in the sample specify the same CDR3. The CDR3 DNA reads TGTGCCAGCTCCCCGACAGGGGCAGATGGCTACACCTTC. Protein product: CASSPTGADGYTF. The rearrangement uses TRBV18 and TRBJ1-2, with 8 bases that match TRBD1. This CDR3 spans 13 amino acids. The germline CDR1 and CDR2 sequences are KGHSH and LQKENI. The J segment lost 6 bases and the V segment lost 6 bases, leaving 6 bases of the junction unmatched.

CDR3: CASSLDRGNTEAFF. CDR3 DNA: TGTGCCAGCAGCTTGGACAGGGGCAACACTGAAGCTTTCTTT. The chain has TRBV5-4 and TRBJ1-1, with 7 bases aligning to TRBD1. Germline-derived CDR1 and CDR2 are SGHNT and YYREEE (reference sequence). The J segment lost 2 bases and the V segment lost 0 bases, leaving 1 base of the junction unmatched. The CDR3 sequence is 14 residues long. Using reference TRBV5-4 and TRBJ1-1 for the parts outside the CDR3, the full variable domain is ETGVTQSPTHLIKTRGQQVTLRCSSQSGHNTVSWYQQALGQGPQFIFQYYREEENGRGNFPPRFSGLQFPNYSSELNVNALELDDSALYLCASSLDRGNTEAFFGQGTRLTVV.

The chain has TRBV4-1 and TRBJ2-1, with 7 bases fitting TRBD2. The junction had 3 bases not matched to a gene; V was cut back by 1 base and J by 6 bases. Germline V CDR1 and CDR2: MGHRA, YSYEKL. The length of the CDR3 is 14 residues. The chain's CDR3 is CASSQGGTTNEQFF. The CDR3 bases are TGCGCCAGCAGCCAAGGGGGGACTACCAATGAGCAGTTCTTC.

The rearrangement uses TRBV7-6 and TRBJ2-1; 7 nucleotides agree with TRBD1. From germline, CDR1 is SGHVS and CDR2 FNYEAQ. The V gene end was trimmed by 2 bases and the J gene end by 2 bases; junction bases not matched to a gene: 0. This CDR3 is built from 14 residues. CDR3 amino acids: CASSLTGAYNEQFF. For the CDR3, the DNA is TGTGCCAGCAGCTTAACAGGGGCCTACAATGAGCAGTTCTTC.

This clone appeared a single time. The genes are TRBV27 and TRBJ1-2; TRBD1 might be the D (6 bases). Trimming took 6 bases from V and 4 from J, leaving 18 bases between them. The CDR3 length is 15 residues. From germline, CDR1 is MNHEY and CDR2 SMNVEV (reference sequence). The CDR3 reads CASSQGGGVGYGYTF. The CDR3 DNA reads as TGTGCCAGCAGCCAAGGGGGAGGGGTAGGCTATGGCTACACCTTC.

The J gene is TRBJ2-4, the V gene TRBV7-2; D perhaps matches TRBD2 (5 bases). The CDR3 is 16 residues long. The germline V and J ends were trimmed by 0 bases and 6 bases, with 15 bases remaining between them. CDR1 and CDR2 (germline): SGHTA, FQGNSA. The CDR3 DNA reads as TGTGCCAGCAGCTTAGCGGAGGTGCCGGGCGGAAACATTCAGTACTTC. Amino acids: CASSLAEVPGGNIQYF.

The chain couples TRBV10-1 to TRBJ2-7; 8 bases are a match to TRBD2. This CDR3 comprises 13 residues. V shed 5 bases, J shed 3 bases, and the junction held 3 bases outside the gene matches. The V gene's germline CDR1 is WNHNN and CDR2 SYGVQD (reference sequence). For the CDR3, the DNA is TGCGCCAGCAGTCAGGGACTAGTCTACGAGCAGTACTTC. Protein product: CASSQGLVYEQYF.

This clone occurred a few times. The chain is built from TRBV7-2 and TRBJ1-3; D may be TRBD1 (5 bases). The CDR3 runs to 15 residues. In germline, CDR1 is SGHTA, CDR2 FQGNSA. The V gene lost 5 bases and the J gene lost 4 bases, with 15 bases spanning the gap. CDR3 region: CASSRGGVEGNTIYF. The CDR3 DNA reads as TGTGCCAGCAGCCGGGGGGGGGTAGAAGGAAACACCATATATTTT.

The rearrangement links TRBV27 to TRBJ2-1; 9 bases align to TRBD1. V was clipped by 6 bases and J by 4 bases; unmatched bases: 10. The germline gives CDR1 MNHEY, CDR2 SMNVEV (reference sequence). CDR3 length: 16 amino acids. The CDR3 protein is CASSSRGDRAYNEQFF. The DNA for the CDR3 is TGTGCCAGCAGCTCCCGGGGGGACAGGGCTTACAATGAGCAGTTCTTC.

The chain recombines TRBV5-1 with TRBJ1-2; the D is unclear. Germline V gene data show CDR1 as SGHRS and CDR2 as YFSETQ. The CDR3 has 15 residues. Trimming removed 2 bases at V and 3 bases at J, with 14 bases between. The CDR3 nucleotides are TGCGCCAGCAGCTTAGATACCGGGAGAGACTATGGCTACACCTTC. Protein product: CASSLDTGRDYGYTF. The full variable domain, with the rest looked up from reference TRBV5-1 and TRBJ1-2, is KAGVTQTPRYLIKTRGQQVTLSCSPISGHRSVSWYQQTPGQGLQFLFEYFSETQRNKGNFPGRFSGRQFSNSRSEMNVSTLELGDSALYLCASSLDTGRDYGYTFGSGTRLTVV.

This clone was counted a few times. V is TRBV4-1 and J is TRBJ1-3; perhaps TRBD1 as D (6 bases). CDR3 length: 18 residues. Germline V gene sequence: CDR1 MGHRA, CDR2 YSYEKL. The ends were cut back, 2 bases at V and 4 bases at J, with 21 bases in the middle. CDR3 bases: TGCGCCAGCAGCCAACTGGGCTTGAAACAGGGAATCGGAAACACCATATATTTT. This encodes CASSQLGLKQGIGNTIYF.

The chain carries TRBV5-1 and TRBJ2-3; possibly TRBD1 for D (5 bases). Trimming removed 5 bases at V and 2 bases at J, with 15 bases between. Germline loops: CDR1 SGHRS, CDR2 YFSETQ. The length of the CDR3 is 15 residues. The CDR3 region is CASSLTGFDTDTQYF. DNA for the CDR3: TGCGCCAGCAGTTTAACAGGTTTTGACACAGATACGCAGTATTTT.

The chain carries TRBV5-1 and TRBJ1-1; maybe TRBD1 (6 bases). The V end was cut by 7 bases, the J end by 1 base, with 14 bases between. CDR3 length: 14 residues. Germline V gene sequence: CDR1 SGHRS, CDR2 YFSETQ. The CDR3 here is CASARGEGNTEAFF. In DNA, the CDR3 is TGCGCCAGCGCAAGGGGGGAGGGGAACACTGAAGCTTTCTTT. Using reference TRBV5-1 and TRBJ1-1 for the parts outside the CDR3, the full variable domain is KAGVTQTPRYLIKTRGQQVTLSCSPISGHRSVSWYQQTPGQGLQFLFEYFSETQRNKGNFPGRFSGRQFSNSRSEMNVSTLELGDSALYLCASARGEGNTEAFFGQGTRLTVV.

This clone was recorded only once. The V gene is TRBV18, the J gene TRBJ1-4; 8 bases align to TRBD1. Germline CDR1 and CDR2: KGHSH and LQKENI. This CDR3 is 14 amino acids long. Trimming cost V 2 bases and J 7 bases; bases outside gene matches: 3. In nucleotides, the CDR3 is TGTGCCAGCTCACCATCAGGGGGCTCTGAAAAACTGTTTTTT. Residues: CASSPSGGSEKLFF.

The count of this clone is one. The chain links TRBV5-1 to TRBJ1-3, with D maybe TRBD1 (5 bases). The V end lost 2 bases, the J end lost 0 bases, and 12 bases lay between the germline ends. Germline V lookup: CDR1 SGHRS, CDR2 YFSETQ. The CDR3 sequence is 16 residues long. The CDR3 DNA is TGCGCCAGCAGCTTTTTGGCAGGGCCCTCTGGAAACACCATATATTTT. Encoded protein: CASSFLAGPSGNTIYF.

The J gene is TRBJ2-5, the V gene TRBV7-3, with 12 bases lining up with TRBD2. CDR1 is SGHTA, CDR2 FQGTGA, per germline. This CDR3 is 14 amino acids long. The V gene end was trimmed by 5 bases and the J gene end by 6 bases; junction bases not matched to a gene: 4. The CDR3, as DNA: TGTGCCAGCAGCCTAGCGGGAGGGCCTAAGACCCAGTACTTC. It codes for CASSLAGGPKTQYF.

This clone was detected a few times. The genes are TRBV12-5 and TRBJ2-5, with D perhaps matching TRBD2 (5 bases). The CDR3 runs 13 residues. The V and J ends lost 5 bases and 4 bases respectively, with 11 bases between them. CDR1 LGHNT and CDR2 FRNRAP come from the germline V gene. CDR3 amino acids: CASGQLLGETQYF. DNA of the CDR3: TGTGCTAGTGGTCAGCTACTAGGAGAGACCCAGTACTTC.

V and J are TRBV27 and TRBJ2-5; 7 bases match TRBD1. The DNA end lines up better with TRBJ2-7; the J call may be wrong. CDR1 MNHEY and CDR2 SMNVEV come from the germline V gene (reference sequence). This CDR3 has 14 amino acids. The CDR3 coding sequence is TGTGCCAGCAGTCCGACAGGGATAGCCTACGAGCAGTACTTC. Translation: CASSPTGIAYEQYF.

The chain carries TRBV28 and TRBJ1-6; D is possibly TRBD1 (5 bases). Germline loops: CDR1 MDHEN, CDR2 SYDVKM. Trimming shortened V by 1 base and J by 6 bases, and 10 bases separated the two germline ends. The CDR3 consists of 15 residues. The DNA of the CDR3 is TGTGCCAGCAGTTTATCAACGGGGGGTAATTCACCCCTCCACTTT. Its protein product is CASSLSTGGNSPLHF.

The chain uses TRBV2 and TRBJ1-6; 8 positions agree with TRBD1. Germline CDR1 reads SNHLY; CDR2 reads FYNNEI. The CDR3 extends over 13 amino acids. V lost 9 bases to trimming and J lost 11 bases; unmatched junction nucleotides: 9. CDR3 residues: CARAEPGGTPLHF. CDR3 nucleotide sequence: TGTGCCAGAGCGGAGCCAGGGGGCACACCCCTCCACTTT.